This T cell receptor beta chain was sequenced for a study of OX40 agonist ivuxolimab in advanced cancers. Study observations and caveats: Dosing at 0.1 to 3.0 mg/kg was accompanied by clonal expansion of CD4+ and CD8+ blood T cells by week 6. The work left the antigen specificity of expanded peripheral T cells undetermined.

Trimming took off 5 bases at V and 0 bases at J, with 18 bases between the two ends. Germline lookup yields CDR1 MDHEN and CDR2 SYDVKM. This CDR3 has 17 residues. Drawing of blood for sampling happened at baseline, at cycle 4 day 1, and at cycle 7 day 1. Clones were sequenced by immunoSEQ multiplex PCR, and TCRdb holds only the in-frame ones, with some missing. The sample shows 20,000 to 30,000 clones, around 90% of them seen only once. Turning to this clone: Antigen: not known.

The source of this sequence is an adult with an advanced solid tumor such as melanoma, head and neck, liver or kidney cancer. Source: CD4+ or CD8+ T cells sorted from blood, taken in a trial of the OX40 agonist ivuxolimab. The chain has TRBV28 and TRBJ2-3; D assignment may be TRBD1 or TRBD2 (5 bases each). CDR3 loop: CASSPLRDLKSTDTQYF. The CDR3 bases are TGTGCCAGCAGTCCCCTCCGGGACCTAAAAAGCACAGATACGCAGTATTTT.